This T cell receptor beta chain emerged from a study of cytomegalovirus exposure and HLA in healthy donors. Study-wide findings and caveats: There were 160 or so TCR beta chains listed as cytomegalovirus-associated.

CDR1 is LNHDA, CDR2 SQIVND, per germline (reference sequence). CDR3 size: 15 residues. V lost 3 bases, J lost 0 bases, and 9 bases lay in between. Details on this clone: The antigen is not known.

It was with 60 Vbeta and 13 Jbeta primers that the PCR ran. The method was immunoSEQ multiplex PCR; TCRdb's version includes in-frame clones alone and lacks a portion of them. The sample shows 150,000 to 200,000 clones, roughly 80% of them seen only once. Sequencing was carried out using PBMCs. This clonotype was sampled from a man aged 25 to 40 in good health and CMV-seronegative. The chain couples TRBV19 to TRBJ1-5; D possibly corresponds to TRBD1 (5 bases). CDR3 bases: TGTGCCAGTAGTATCAACAGGAATAGCAATCAGCCCCAGCATTTT. Protein sequence: CASSINRNSNQPQHF.